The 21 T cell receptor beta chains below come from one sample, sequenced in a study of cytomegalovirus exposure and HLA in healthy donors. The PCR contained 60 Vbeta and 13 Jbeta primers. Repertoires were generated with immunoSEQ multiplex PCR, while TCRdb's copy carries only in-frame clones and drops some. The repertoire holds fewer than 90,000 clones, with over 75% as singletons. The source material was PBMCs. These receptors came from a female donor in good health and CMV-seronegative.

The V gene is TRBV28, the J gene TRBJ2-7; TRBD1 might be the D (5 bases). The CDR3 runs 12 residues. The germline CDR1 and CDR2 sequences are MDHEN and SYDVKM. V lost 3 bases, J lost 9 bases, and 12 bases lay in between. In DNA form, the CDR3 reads TGTGCCAGCAGTTTCCTGAGGCAGGGGCAGTACTTC. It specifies CASSFLRQGQYF.

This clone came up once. The CDR3 DNA reads TGTGCCAGCAGTTTGAGGGCAGATACGCAGTATTTT. Translating gives CASSLRADTQYF. The V gene is TRBV28, the J gene TRBJ2-3, with D possibly TRBD2 on 5 matching bases. The germline CDR1 and CDR2 sequences are MDHEN and SYDVKM. The CDR3 runs to 12 residues. Trimming removed 3 bases from V and 4 bases from J, with 5 bases in between.

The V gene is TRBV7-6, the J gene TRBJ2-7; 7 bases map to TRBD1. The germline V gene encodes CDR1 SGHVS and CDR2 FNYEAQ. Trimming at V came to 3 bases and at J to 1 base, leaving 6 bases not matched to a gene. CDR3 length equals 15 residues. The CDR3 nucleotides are TGTGCCAGCAGCTTGGCCACAGGGGTTTCCTACGAGCAGTACTTC. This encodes CASSLATGVSYEQYF.

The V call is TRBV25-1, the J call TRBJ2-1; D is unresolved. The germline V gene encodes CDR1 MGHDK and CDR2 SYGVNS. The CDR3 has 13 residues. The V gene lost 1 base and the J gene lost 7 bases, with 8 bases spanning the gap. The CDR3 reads CASSESGLNEQFF. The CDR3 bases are TGTGCCAGCAGTGAATCGGGTTTGAATGAGCAGTTCTTC.

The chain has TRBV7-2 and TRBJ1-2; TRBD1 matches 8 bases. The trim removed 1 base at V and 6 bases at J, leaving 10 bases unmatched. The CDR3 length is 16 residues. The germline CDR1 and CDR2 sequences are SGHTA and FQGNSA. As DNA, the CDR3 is TGTGCCAGCAGCTTAGGACAGGGGTTGAGTAGTCATGGCTACACCTTC. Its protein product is CASSLGQGLSSHGYTF.

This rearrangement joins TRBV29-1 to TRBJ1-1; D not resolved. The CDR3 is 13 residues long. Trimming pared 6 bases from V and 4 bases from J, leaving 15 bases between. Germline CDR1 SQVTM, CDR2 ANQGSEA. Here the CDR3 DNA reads TGCAGCGTCAAGGGAGTAAGGATCACTGAAGCTTTCTTT. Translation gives CSVKGVRITEAFF.

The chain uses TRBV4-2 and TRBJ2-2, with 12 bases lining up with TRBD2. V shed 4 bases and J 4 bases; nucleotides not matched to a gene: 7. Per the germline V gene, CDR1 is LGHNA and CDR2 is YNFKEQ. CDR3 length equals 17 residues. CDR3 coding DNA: TGTGCCAGCAGCCCGTCGGGACTAGCGGGTAGCACCGGGGAGCTGTTTTTT. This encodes CASSPSGLAGSTGELFF.

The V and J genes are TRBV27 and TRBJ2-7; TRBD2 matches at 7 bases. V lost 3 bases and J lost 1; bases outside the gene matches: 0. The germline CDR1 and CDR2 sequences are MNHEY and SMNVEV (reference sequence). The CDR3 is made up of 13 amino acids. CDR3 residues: CASSLGGSYEQYF. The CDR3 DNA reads TGTGCCAGCAGTTTGGGGGGGTCCTACGAGCAGTACTTC.

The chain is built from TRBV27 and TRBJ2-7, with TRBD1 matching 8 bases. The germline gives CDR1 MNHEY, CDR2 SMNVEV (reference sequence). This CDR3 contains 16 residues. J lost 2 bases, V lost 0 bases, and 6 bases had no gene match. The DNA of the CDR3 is TGTGCCAGCAGTTTATCTCCAGGGGGCAAGACCTACGAGCAGTACTTC. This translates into CASSLSPGGKTYEQYF.

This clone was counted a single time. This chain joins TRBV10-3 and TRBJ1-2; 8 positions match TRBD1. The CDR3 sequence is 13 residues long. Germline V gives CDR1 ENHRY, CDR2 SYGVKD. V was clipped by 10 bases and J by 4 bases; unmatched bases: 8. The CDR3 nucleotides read TGTGCCACCGGGACAGGAGAACGCTATGGCTACACCTTC. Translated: CATGTGERYGYTF.

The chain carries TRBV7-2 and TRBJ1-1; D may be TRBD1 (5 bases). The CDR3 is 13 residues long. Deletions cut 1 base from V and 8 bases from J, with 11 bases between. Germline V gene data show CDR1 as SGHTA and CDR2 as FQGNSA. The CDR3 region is CASSLDAGGEAFF. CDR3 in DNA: TGTGCCAGCAGCTTAGATGCCGGGGGGGAAGCTTTCTTT.

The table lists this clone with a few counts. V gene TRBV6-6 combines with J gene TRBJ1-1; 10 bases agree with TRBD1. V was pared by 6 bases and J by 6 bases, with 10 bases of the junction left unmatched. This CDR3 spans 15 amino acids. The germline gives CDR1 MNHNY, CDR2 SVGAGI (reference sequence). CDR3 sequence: CASSNRPGQGAEAFF. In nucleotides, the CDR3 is TGTGCCAGCAGCAACCGCCCCGGACAGGGGGCTGAAGCTTTCTTT.

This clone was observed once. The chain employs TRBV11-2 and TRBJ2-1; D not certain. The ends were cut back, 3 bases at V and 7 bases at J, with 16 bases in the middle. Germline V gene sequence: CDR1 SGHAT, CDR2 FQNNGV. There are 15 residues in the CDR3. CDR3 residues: CASSLGHRLSNEQFF. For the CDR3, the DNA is TGTGCCAGCAGCTTGGGCCACCGGCTTTCTAATGAGCAGTTCTTC.

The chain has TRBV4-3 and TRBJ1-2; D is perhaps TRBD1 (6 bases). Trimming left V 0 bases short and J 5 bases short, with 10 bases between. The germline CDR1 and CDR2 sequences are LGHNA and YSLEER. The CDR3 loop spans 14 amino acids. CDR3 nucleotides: TGCGCCAGCAGCCAAGACAGGGGACGGTATGGCTACACCTTC. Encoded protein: CASSQDRGRYGYTF.

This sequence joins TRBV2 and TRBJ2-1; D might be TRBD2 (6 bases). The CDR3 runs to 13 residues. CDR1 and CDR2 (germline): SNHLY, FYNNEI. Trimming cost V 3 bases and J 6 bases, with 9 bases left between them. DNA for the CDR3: TGTGCCAGCAGTGAGGGACTCTTCAATGAGCAGTTCTTC. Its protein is CASSEGLFNEQFF.

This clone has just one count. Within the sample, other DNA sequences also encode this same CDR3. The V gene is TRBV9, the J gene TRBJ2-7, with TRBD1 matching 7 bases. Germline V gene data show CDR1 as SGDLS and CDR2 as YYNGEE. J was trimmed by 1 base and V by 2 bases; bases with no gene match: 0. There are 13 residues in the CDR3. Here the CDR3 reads CASSVGQSYEQYF. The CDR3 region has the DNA TGTGCCAGCAGCGTGGGACAGTCCTACGAGCAGTACTTC.

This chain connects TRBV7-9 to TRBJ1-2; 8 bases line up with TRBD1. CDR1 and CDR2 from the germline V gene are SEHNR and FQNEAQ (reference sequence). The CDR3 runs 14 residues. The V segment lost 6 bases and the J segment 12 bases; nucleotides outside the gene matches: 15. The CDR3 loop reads CASSFLDREEANTF. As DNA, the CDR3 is TGTGCCAGCAGTTTCTTGGACAGGGAGGAGGCGAACACCTTC.

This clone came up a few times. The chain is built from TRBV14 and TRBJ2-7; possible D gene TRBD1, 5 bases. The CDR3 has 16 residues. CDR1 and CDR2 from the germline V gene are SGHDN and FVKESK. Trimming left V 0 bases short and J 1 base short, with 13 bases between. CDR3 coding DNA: TGTGCCAGCAGCCAAGATACGGCCTGGACATCCTACGAGCAGTACTTC. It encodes CASSQDTAWTSYEQYF. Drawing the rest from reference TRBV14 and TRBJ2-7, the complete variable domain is EAGVTQFPSHSVIEKGQTVTLRCDPISGHDNLYWYRRVMGKEIKFLLHFVKESKQDESGMPNNRFLAERTGGTYSTLKVQPAELEDSGVYFCASSQDTAWTSYEQYFGPGTRLTVT.

The CDR3, as DNA: TGCGCCAGCAGCTCCATTCAGGGGGCCTCGGAGACCCAGTACTTC. Its protein product is CASSSIQGASETQYF. This chain links TRBV5-1 with TRBJ2-5, with 8 bases matching TRBD1. Germline V lookup: CDR1 SGHRS, CDR2 YFSETQ. J was trimmed by 5 bases and V by 3 bases; bases with no gene match: 9. This CDR3 is 15 amino acids long.

The CDR3 here is CASSGWTGNSYEQYF. The CDR3 DNA sequence: TGTGCCAGCAGTGGTTGGACTGGAAACTCCTACGAGCAGTACTTC. The chain has TRBV2 and TRBJ2-7, with D maybe TRBD2 (5 bases). CDR1 is SNHLY, CDR2 FYNNEI, per germline. The CDR3 is 15 residues long. Trimming took 4 bases from V and 0 from J, leaving 13 bases between them.

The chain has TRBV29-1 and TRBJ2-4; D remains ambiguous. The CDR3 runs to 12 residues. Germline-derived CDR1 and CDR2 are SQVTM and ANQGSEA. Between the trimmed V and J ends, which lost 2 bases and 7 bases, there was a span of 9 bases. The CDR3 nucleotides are TGCAGCGTTGAATTACAGAGTAACATTCAGTACTTC. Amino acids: CSVELQSNIQYF.